Below, 17 T cell receptor beta chains from the same sample are listed, as sequenced in a study of blood T cell repertoires in COVID-19. Assay: immunoSEQ multiplex PCR; the TCRdb copy retains only in-frame clones and omits some. Of roughly 260,000 clones in the sample, about 88% were seen once. The material sequenced was peripheral blood. The origin of the receptors is a man in his sixties who had recovered from COVID-19.

The CDR3 sequence is CASSSTGTGREKLFF. DNA for the CDR3: TGTGCCAGCAGTTCCACCGGGACAGGGCGTGAAAAACTGTTTTTT. The chain employs TRBV6-5 and TRBJ1-4; 9 nucleotides line up with TRBD1. V lost 4 bases, J lost 7 bases, and 7 bases stayed unmatched. From germline, CDR1 is MNHEY and CDR2 SVGAGI. CDR3 length: 15 amino acids.

This chain uses TRBV19 with TRBJ2-7, with TRBD1 matching 9 bases. The V gene's germline CDR1 is LNHDA and CDR2 SQIVND (reference sequence). The CDR3 sequence is 14 residues long. The J segment lost 5 bases and the V segment lost 5 bases, leaving 7 bases of the junction unmatched. The CDR3 sequence: CASSQGQGSNEQYF. In DNA form, the CDR3 reads TGTGCCAGTAGTCAGGGACAGGGTTCTAACGAGCAGTACTTC.

The rearrangement links TRBV7-6 to TRBJ2-7; D gene uncertain. Germline V gene sequence: CDR1 SGHVS, CDR2 FNYEAQ. With 4 bases removed from V and 1 base from J, the gap between germline ends came to 8 bases. There are 13 residues in the CDR3. The CDR3: CASSSPISYEQYF. The CDR3 DNA reads TGTGCCAGCAGCTCACCTATATCCTACGAGCAGTACTTC. Full variable domain (missing parts from reference TRBV7-6 and TRBJ2-7): GAGVSQSPRYKVTKRGQDVALRCDPISGHVSLYWYRQALGQGPEFLTYFNYEAQQDKSGLPNDRFSAERPEGSISTLTIQRTEQRDSAMYRCASSSPISYEQYFGPGTRLTVT.

V is TRBV5-1 and J is TRBJ2-3; D is possibly TRBD1 (5 bases). CDR1 and CDR2 from the germline V gene are SGHRS and YFSETQ. The V gene lost 0 bases and the J gene lost 6 bases, with 8 bases spanning the gap. CDR3 size: 13 residues. The CDR3 nucleotides read TGCGCCAGCAGCTTGGGGGGCCCGGATACGCAGTATTTT. Protein: CASSLGGPDTQYF.

This chain connects TRBV11-1 to TRBJ2-7, with 8 bases matching TRBD2. Germline V lookup: CDR1 SGHAT, CDR2 FQDESV (reference sequence). The CDR3 length is 16 residues. Germline trimming cut 0 bases from V and 5 bases from J; bases unmatched to any gene: 9. This CDR3 is CASSLAPERGRNEQYF. In nucleotides, the CDR3 is TGTGCCAGCAGCTTAGCGCCAGAGCGGGGGCGGAACGAGCAGTACTTC.

CDR3: CASSTSGGSSGELFF. CDR3 coding DNA: TGTGCCAGCAGCACTAGCGGGGGGTCTAGCGGGGAGCTGTTTTTT. The rearrangement links TRBV11-3 to TRBJ2-2; 12 bases fit TRBD2. Germline V CDR1 and CDR2: SGHNT, YENEEA. The trim removed 5 bases at V and 7 bases at J, leaving 5 bases unmatched. This CDR3 is built from 15 residues.

The V gene is TRBV6-5, the J gene TRBJ2-2, with D possibly being TRBD1 (5 bases). This CDR3 has 15 amino acids. Germline CDR1 and CDR2: MNHEY and SVGAGI. V was trimmed by 7 bases and J by 1 base, leaving 13 bases between them. The CDR3 region is CASNPNRLNTGELFF. In DNA, the CDR3 is TGTGCCAGCAACCCGAACAGGCTGAACACCGGGGAGCTGTTTTTT.

This clone was seen only once. The gene calls are TRBV5-4 and TRBJ2-7; no clear D. The CDR3 is made up of 15 amino acids. Trimming cost V 4 bases and J 0 bases, with 14 bases left between them. The germline V gene encodes CDR1 SGHNT and CDR2 YYREEE (reference sequence). Written as DNA, the CDR3 is TGTGCCAGCAGCCTAGACCCACGCCCCTCCTACGAGCAGTACTTC. Residues: CASSLDPRPSYEQYF.

In DNA form, the CDR3 reads TGTGCCAGCAGCTTATTGTGGACAGGGGTTTCCTACGAGCAGTACTTC. Translation: CASSLLWTGVSYEQYF. J is TRBJ2-7 and V is TRBV7-9, with 9 positions matching TRBD1. The CDR3 consists of 16 residues. J lost 1 base, V lost 2 bases, and 6 bases had no gene match. The germline V gene encodes CDR1 SEHNR and CDR2 FQNEAQ (reference sequence).

The chain links TRBV6-4 to TRBJ2-5, with a possible D match to TRBD1 (6 bases). The CDR3 contains 15 residues. The germline V and J ends were trimmed by 3 bases and 2 bases, with 13 bases remaining between them. The germline V gene encodes CDR1 MRHNA and CDR2 SNTAGT. As DNA, the CDR3 is TGTGCCAGCAGTGATCAGGGGCGCTCTCAAGAGACCCAGTACTTC. Amino acids: CASSDQGRSQETQYF.

The V gene is TRBV6-5, the J gene TRBJ1-2; maybe TRBD1 (6 bases). The CDR3 consists of 15 residues. The V and J ends lost 1 base and 2 bases respectively, with 11 bases between them. CDR1 is MNHEY, CDR2 SVGAGI, per germline. The CDR3 DNA sequence: TGTGCCAGCAGTTACTTTACAGGGTCCAACTATGGCTACACCTTC. This translates into CASSYFTGSNYGYTF.

This chain joins TRBV3-1 (or the pseudogene TRBV3-2) and TRBJ2-3; TRBD2 agrees at 8 bases. Trimming took 2 bases from V and 11 from J; bases not matched to a gene: 9. The CDR3 sequence is 14 residues long. Germline V gene lookup returns CDR1 LGHDT and CDR2 YNNKEL (reference sequence). Here the CDR3 DNA reads TGTGCCAGCAGCCAATCAGGACTAGCAGATCAGCAGTATTTT. This codes for CASSQSGLADQQYF.

This clone was picked up one time. This chain uses TRBV6-1 with TRBJ2-2, with a tentative D call TRBD1 (6 bases). This CDR3 spans 16 amino acids. In germline, CDR1 is MNHNS, CDR2 SASEGT. Trimming shortened V by 4 bases and J by 1 base, and 13 bases separated the two germline ends. CDR3 in amino acids: CASSVSWTVNTGELFF. The CDR3, as DNA: TGTGCCAGCAGTGTGTCTTGGACAGTGAACACCGGGGAGCTGTTTTTT.

This clone was recorded only once. The CDR3 DNA follows: TGTGCAAGTCGCTTAGCGCAAGGGACACCCACCCCAGAGACCCAGTACTTC. This codes for CASRLAQGTPTPETQYF. V gene TRBV12-2 combines with J gene TRBJ2-5; the DNA was not compared with TRBD1, the D call given in the table. TRBV12-2 is shown as a pseudogene. The CDR3 sequence is 17 residues long.

The rearrangement links TRBV9 to TRBJ1-2; TRBD1 matches 7 bases. The J segment lost 0 bases and the V segment lost 2 bases, leaving 1 base of the junction unmatched. This CDR3 is 14 amino acids long. The germline CDR1 and CDR2 sequences are SGDLS and YYNGEE. CDR3 nucleotides: TGTGCCAGCAGCGTCGGACAGGCTAACTATGGCTACACCTTC. This encodes CASSVGQANYGYTF.

The rearrangement links TRBV2 to TRBJ1-1, with 10 bases matching TRBD1. The germline gives CDR1 SNHLY, CDR2 FYNNEI. The CDR3 runs 15 residues. V gave up 6 bases and J gave up 6 bases; unmatched junction bases: 10. The CDR3 sequence: CASRARTGGGSEAFF. CDR3 DNA sequence: TGTGCCAGCAGGGCTCGGACAGGGGGGGGCTCTGAAGCTTTCTTT.

This clone was seen just once. The chain couples TRBV18 to TRBJ1-4; tentatively, D is TRBD1 (6 bases). This CDR3 region has 14 residues. V lost 2 bases to trimming and J lost 4 bases, with 8 bases between them. CDR1 and CDR2 from the germline V gene are KGHSH and LQKENI. CDR3 bases: TGTGCCAGCTCACCAGGGACAAGTAATGAAAAACTGTTTTTT. Translation: CASSPGTSNEKLFF. Combining the CDR3 with reference TRBV18 and TRBJ1-4 gives the whole variable domain NAGVMQNPRHLVRRRGQEARLRCSPMKGHSHVYWYRQLPEEGLKFMVYLQKENIIDESGMPKERFSAEFPKEGPSILRIQQVVRGDSAAYFCASSPGTSNEKLFFGSGTQLSVL.